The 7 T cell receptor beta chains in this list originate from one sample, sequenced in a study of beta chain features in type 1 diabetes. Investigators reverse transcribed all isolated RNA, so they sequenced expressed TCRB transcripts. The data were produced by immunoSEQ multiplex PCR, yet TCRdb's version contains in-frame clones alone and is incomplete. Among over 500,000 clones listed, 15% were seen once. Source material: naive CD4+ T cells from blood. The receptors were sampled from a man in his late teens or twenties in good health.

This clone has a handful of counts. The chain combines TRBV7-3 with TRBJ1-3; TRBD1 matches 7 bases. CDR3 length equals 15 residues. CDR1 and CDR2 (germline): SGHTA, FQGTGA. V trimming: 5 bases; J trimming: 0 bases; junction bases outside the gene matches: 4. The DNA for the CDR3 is TGTGCCAGCAGCCCAACAGGGGACTCTGGAAACACCATATATTTT. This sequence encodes CASSPTGDSGNTIYF.

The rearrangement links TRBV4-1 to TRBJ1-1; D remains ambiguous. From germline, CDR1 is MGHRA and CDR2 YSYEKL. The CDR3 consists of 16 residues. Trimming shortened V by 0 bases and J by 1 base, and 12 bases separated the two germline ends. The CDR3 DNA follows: TGCGCCAGCAGCCAAGATGTTCTGCAGGCGAACACTGAAGCTTTCTTT. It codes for CASSQDVLQANTEAFF.

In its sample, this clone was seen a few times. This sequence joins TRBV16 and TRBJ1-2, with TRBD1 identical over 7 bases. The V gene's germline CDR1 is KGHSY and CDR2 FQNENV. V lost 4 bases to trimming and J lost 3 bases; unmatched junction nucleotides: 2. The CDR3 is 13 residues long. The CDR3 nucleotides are TGTGCCAGCAGCCTGGGACAGTACTATGGCTACACCTTC. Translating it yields CASSLGQYYGYTF.

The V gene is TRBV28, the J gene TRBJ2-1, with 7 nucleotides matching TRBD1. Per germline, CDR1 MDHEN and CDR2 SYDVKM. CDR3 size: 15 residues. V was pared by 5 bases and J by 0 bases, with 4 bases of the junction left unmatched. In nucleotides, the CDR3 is TGTGCCAGCAGTCCAGGACAGGCCTCCTACAATGAGCAGTTCTTC. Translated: CASSPGQASYNEQFF.

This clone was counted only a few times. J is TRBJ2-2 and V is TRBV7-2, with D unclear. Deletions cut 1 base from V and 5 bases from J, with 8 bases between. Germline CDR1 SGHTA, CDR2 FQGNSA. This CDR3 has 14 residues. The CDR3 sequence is CASSLVLGTGELFF. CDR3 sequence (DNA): TGTGCCAGCAGCTTAGTATTAGGGACCGGGGAGCTGTTTTTT.

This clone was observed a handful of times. CDR3 nucleotide sequence: TGTGCCAGCAGAGCCGGGGCAACCACTGAAGCTTTCTTT. Translating it yields CASRAGATTEAFF. The J gene is TRBJ1-1, the V gene TRBV6-6; tentatively, D is TRBD1 (5 bases). V dropped 6 bases and J dropped 4 bases, with 12 bases sitting between them. Germline V gene sequence: CDR1 MNHNY, CDR2 SVGAGI (reference sequence). The CDR3 totals 13 residues.

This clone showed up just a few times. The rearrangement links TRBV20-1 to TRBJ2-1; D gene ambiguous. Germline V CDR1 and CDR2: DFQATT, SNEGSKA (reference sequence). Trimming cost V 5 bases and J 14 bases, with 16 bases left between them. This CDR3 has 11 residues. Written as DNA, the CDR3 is TGCAGTGCTCACTTCGGAGAGTCCAAGTTCTTC. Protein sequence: CSAHFGESKFF.